This note documents a single T cell receptor beta chain sequence. The repertoire was sequenced with immunoSEQ multiplex PCR; TCRdb's copy has only in-frame clones and lacks some. The sample contains 35,000 to 50,000 clones, around four fifths of which appear only once. The data were taken from a study of blood T cell repertoires in COVID-19. Across the study: Sample material is recorded as cDNA or gDNA derived from T cells, B-cell-depleted T cells, or PBMCs.

The CDR3 is 17 residues long. Per the germline V gene, CDR1 is LGHNA and CDR2 is YNFKEQ. With 0 bases removed from V and 5 bases from J, the gap between germline ends came to 17 bases. The sample was peripheral blood. The sequence was obtained from an elderly woman with acute or convalescent COVID-19. The chain has TRBV4-2 and TRBJ1-5; weak D call: TRBD1 (6 bases). The CDR3: CASSQDLVGAGDQPQHF. The CDR3 nucleotides read TGTGCCAGCAGCCAAGATCTTGTCGGGGCAGGGGATCAGCCCCAGCATTTT.